Below, 32 T cell receptor beta chains from the same sample are listed, as sequenced in a study of breast tumors, draining lymph nodes, adjacent tissues (dated by TCRdb to about 2016). Lymph node samples were obtained from the axillary draining lymph nodes of breast cancer patients. Receptors were amplified or captured by multiplex PCR. TCRdb shows the sequencer as Illumina HiSeq 2000. TCRdb reworked the public reads: Q25 trimming with fastp, MiXCR clone assembly, productive beta chains retained. A single entry per CDR3 protein holds the most common genes and DNA from its merged rows. For this sample the table gives approximately 210,000 distinct CDR3 sequences, of which about 34% were detected only once. The ten most abundant clones make up 1.2% to 1.5% of the sample. The sample comprised axillary lymph node tissue. The receptors originated from a female donor with breast cancer. Some clones in this sample may be carry-over from other donors' samples.

In its sample, this clonotype was seen a few times. The V and J genes are TRBV6-2 or TRBV6-3 and TRBJ2-5; TRBD2 matches 8 bases. Germline trimming cut 5 bases from V and 4 bases from J; bases unmatched to any gene: 27. The germline gives CDR1 MNHEY, CDR2 SVGEGT. CDR3 length: 21 amino acids. This CDR3 reads CASSPRNLLREAWIEGETQYF. Written as DNA, the CDR3 is TGTGCCAGCAGTCCCCGGAATCTGCTGCGGGAGGCTTGGATTGAAGGAGAGACCCAGTACTTC.

V and J are TRBV7-4 and TRBJ2-1; 11 positions agree with TRBD2. The CDR3 consists of 14 residues. V shed 7 bases, J shed 6 bases, and the junction held 5 bases outside the gene matches. Germline CDR1 is SGHVT and CDR2 is SQSDAQ. CDR3 bases: TGTGCCAGCAAAATTAGCGGGGGGGCCAATGAGCAGTTCTTC. Protein sequence: CASKISGGANEQFF.

On this clonotype itself: This sequence may be a read error, since a much larger clone differs from it by one base. This chain links TRBV9 with TRBJ2-7; D possibly corresponds to TRBD2 (5 bases). The CDR3 totals 16 residues. Between the trimmed V and J ends, which lost 0 bases and 1 base, there was a span of 14 bases. Germline V lookup: CDR1 SGDLS, CDR2 YYNGEE. In nucleotides, the CDR3 is TGTGCCAGCAGCGTAGCTCCCTCGACGGGGTCCTACGAGCAGTACTTC. It encodes CASSVAPSTGSYEQYF.

This clonotype was observed at least ten times. This chain connects TRBV6-6 to TRBJ2-5; D might be TRBD1 (6 bases). The germline V gene has CDR1 MNHNY and CDR2 SVGAGI (reference sequence). Between the trimmed V and J ends, which lost 8 bases and 4 bases, there was a span of 11 bases. This CDR3 is built from 12 residues. CDR3 loop: CASRWGRETQYF. Here the CDR3 DNA reads TGTGCCAGCCGGTGGGGGCGAGAGACCCAGTACTTC.

This clonotype was seen many times. The CDR3 loop is CASSLGAFSGANVLTF. The CDR3 coding sequence is TGTGCCAGCAGCTTAGGGGCCTTCTCTGGGGCCAACGTCCTGACTTTC. The J gene is TRBJ2-6, the V gene TRBV7-2; no firm D call. The CDR3 runs to 16 residues. Germline loops: CDR1 SGHTA, CDR2 FQGNSA. Trimming removed 1 base at V and 0 bases at J, with 7 bases between.

The table lists this clonotype with a few counts. The chain combines TRBV7-2 with TRBJ1-1, with D unresolved. Germline lookup yields CDR1 SGHTA and CDR2 FQGNSA. The germline V and J ends were trimmed by 3 bases and 0 bases, with 11 bases remaining between them. The CDR3 is 15 amino acids. The CDR3 region has the DNA TGTGCCAGCAGCTTTCGGCAGGCCATGAACACTGAAGCTTTCTTT. Protein product: CASSFRQAMNTEAFF.

This clonotype appeared once. CDR3 DNA: TGTGCCAGCAGCCAGGGACTAGCGACACAAGAGACCCAGTACTTC. Translating gives CASSQGLATQETQYF. The V call is TRBV7-6, the J call TRBJ2-5; 10 bases are a match to TRBD2. This CDR3 comprises 15 residues. V shed 5 bases and J 2 bases; nucleotides not matched to a gene: 5. Looked up from germline, CDR1 is SGHVS and CDR2 is FNYEAQ.

The chain employs TRBV20-1 and TRBJ2-7; TRBD2 might be the D (6 bases). The V end was cut by 7 bases, the J end by 12 bases, with 19 bases between. CDR1 and CDR2 from the germline V gene are DFQATT and SNEGSKA (reference sequence). The CDR3 spans 11 residues. Here the CDR3 reads CSGIGGECVYF. Written as DNA, the CDR3 is TGCAGTGGCATCGGAGGGGAGTGCGTGTACTTC.

This clonotype was seen only a few times. The CDR3 reads CASRNIEENIQYF. The DNA for the CDR3 is TGTGCCAGCAGAAACATAGAGGAAAACATTCAGTACTTC. The rearrangement uses TRBV6-8 and TRBJ2-4, with unresolved D. Germline V lookup: CDR1 MNHGY, CDR2 SAAAGT. The CDR3 extends over 13 amino acids. The ends were cut back, 6 bases at V and 5 bases at J, with 11 bases in the middle.

About this clonotype itself: A clone one base away is much larger, so this may be a read error. The chain uses TRBV20-1 and TRBJ1-6; D gene ambiguous. Germline V gives CDR1 DFQATT, CDR2 SNEGSKA (reference sequence). The CDR3 is 15 amino acids. The CDR3 sequence: CSVAASRSYTSPLHF. The CDR3 nucleotides are TGCAGTGTAGCGGCGTCTAGGTCCTATACTTCACCCCTCCACTTT.

This clonotype was seen at least ten times. The gene calls are TRBV6-1 and TRBJ1-2; no clear D gene. Deletions cut 0 bases from V and 1 base from J, with 9 bases between. The CDR3 has 15 residues. Germline lookup yields CDR1 MNHNS and CDR2 SASEGT. Written as DNA, the CDR3 is TGTGCCAGCAGTGAAGCGCCGGGATTTAACTATGGCTACACCTTC. Translating gives CASSEAPGFNYGYTF.

This clonotype has a count of ten or more. The CDR3 is CASSVVGAYNEQFF. CDR3 bases: TGTGCCAGCAGCGTAGTTGGGGCCTACAATGAGCAGTTCTTC. V usage is TRBV9 and J usage is TRBJ2-1, with D uncertain. This CDR3 has 14 residues. CDR1 and CDR2 (germline): SGDLS, YYNGEE. Trimming removed 0 bases at V and 2 bases at J, with 6 bases between.

This clonotype came up many times. The chain recombines TRBV24-1 with TRBJ2-3, with TRBD2 identical over 11 bases. J was trimmed by 3 bases and V by 4 bases; bases with no gene match: 5. The length of the CDR3 is 16 residues. CDR1 and CDR2 from the germline V gene are KGHDR and SFDVKD. The CDR3: CATSEVAGGPTDTQYF. The CDR3 DNA is TGTGCCACCAGTGAAGTAGCGGGAGGGCCGACAGATACGCAGTATTTT.

Ten or more counts support this clonotype. CDR3 nucleotide sequence: TGTGCCAGCGCGACGGGAACCCGGCGGTTCTTC. It yields the protein CASATGTRRFF. The chain links TRBV27 to TRBJ2-1; the D gene is possibly TRBD2 (5 bases). CDR3 length equals 11 residues. Germline loops: CDR1 MNHEY, CDR2 SMNVEV (reference sequence). V was pared by 8 bases and J by 15 bases, with 17 bases between.

This clonotype was counted ten times or more. The chain has TRBV3-1 and TRBJ2-7; D call uncertain. The length of the CDR3 is 14 residues. Germline V gene data show CDR1 as LGHDT and CDR2 as YNNKEL (reference sequence). Trimming left V 0 bases short and J 4 bases short, with 10 bases between. DNA of the CDR3: TGTGCCAGCAGCCAAGACGGTTTTCTATACGAGCAGTACTTC. It codes for CASSQDGFLYEQYF.

This clonotype was seen many times. J is TRBJ1-5 and V is TRBV19; TRBD1 matches at 7 bases. The germline V gene encodes CDR1 LNHDA and CDR2 SQIVND (reference sequence). CDR3 length: 14 residues. With V trimmed by 5 bases and J by 4 bases, 5 bases remained unmatched. The CDR3 is CASSDRAYNQPQHF. The CDR3 nucleotides are TGTGCCAGTAGTGACAGGGCTTATAATCAGCCCCAGCATTTT.

This clonotype was counted many times. The genes are TRBV5-1 and TRBJ2-7, with 10 bases identical to TRBD2. This CDR3 is 15 amino acids long. Germline CDR1 is SGHRS and CDR2 is YFSETQ. Losses at the gene ends were 5 bases for V and 6 bases for J; bases not matched to a gene: 11. As DNA, the CDR3 is TGCGCCAGCAGAGAGAGCGGGAGGGCCGATAGCGAGCAGTACTTC. It encodes CASRESGRADSEQYF.

This clonotype came up many times. The chain links TRBV4-2 to TRBJ2-5; 9 nucleotides match TRBD1. Losses at the gene ends were 0 bases for V and 3 bases for J; bases not matched to a gene: 14. This CDR3 has 19 amino acids. Looked up from germline, CDR1 is LGHNA and CDR2 is YNFKEQ. This CDR3 reads CASSQEASSRTGAKETQYF. In DNA, the CDR3 is TGTGCCAGCAGCCAAGAGGCGTCCTCTCGGACAGGGGCGAAAGAGACCCAGTACTTC.

Points on this clonotype: This may be a read error, as it is one base from a much larger clone. The chain employs TRBV12-3 or TRBV12-4 and TRBJ2-1; the D is unclear. CDR3 size: 14 residues. The chain's CDR3 is CASRPDTTYNKQFF. The DNA of the CDR3 is TGTGCCAGCAGGCCCGACACTACCTACAATAAGCAGTTCTTC.

This clonotype has only a few counts. This sequence joins TRBV7-8 and TRBJ1-1; TRBD1 matches at 7 bases. CDR3 length equals 14 residues. With 3 bases clipped from V and 0 bases from J, the junction kept 1 base outside the gene matches. The germline CDR1 and CDR2 sequences are SGHVS and FQNEAQ. In DNA, the CDR3 is TGTGCCAGCAGCTTCGGACAGGTGAACACTGAAGCTTTCTTT. As protein: CASSFGQVNTEAFF.

This clonotype was found many times. The genes are TRBV24-1 and TRBJ2-1; D is perhaps TRBD2 (6 bases). There are 12 residues in the CDR3. Germline loops: CDR1 KGHDR, CDR2 SFDVKD. Trimming took 5 bases from V and 15 from J, leaving 16 bases between them. CDR3 amino acids: CATSGPGTPSFF. CDR3 DNA: TGTGCCACCAGTGGCCCCGGGACTCCTTCGTTCTTC.

The V and J genes are TRBV19 and TRBJ1-3; 12 bases fit TRBD1. J was trimmed by 3 bases and V by 2 bases; bases with no gene match: 5. CDR3 length: 17 amino acids. The germline V gene has CDR1 LNHDA and CDR2 SQIVND (reference sequence). The CDR3 DNA sequence: TGTGCCAGTAGTATACATGGGACAGGGGGCGGTGGAAACACCATATATTTT. This sequence encodes CASSIHGTGGGGNTIYF.

This clonotype was counted many times. V and J are TRBV6-1 and TRBJ2-5; 8 bases are shared with TRBD1. Germline V gene lookup returns CDR1 MNHNS and CDR2 SASEGT. The V segment lost 6 bases and the J segment 4 bases; nucleotides outside the gene matches: 4. CDR3 size: 13 residues. The CDR3 loop reads CASSQTGVETQYF. CDR3 coding DNA: TGTGCCAGCAGCCAGACAGGGGTAGAGACCCAGTACTTC.

Regarding this clonotype: Sequence at one end of the junction differs from germline and may be a read error. The rearrangement uses TRBV11-3 and TRBJ1-5; tentatively, D is TRBD1 (6 bases). Per germline, CDR1 SGHNT and CDR2 YENEEA. The CDR3 covers 10 residues. CDR3 nucleotide sequence: TGTGCCAGCAGCTCCCGGACAGTAACCTTT. Translated: CASSSRTVTF. Based on the CDR3 plus reference TRBV11-3 and TRBJ1-5, the full variable domain is EAGVVQSPRYKIIEKKQPVAFWCNPISGHNTLYWYLQNLGQGPELLIRYENEEAVDDSQLPKDRFSAERLKGVDSTLKIQPAELGDSAVYLCASSSRTVTFGDGTRLSIL.

The chain employs TRBV7-2 and TRBJ1-1; TRBD1 is a possible D gene (6 bases). Germline V CDR1 and CDR2: SGHTA, FQGNSA. The CDR3 contains 16 residues. Trimming cost V 8 bases and J 4 bases, with 23 bases left between them. CDR3 DNA: TGTGCCAGCGCCGGTTTGGGGGGCGCGGGTCCCACTGAAGCTTTCTTT. Translated: CASAGLGGAGPTEAFF.

At least ten counts were recorded for this clonotype. The CDR3 here is CASSPDLSTNEKLFF. The CDR3 bases are TGTGCCAGCAGTCCCGACTTGTCGACTAATGAAAAACTGTTTTTT. This chain uses TRBV6-5 with TRBJ1-4, with unresolved D. V lost 5 bases and J lost 2, with 12 bases in between. In germline, CDR1 is MNHEY, CDR2 SVGAGI. The CDR3 sequence is 15 residues long.

The rearrangement joins TRBV14 to TRBJ1-2, with a possible D match to TRBD1 (6 bases). Deletions cut 0 bases from V and 1 base from J, with 18 bases between. Germline CDR1 is SGHDN and CDR2 is FVKESK. The CDR3 spans 18 residues. CDR3 nucleotide sequence: TGTGCCAGCAGCCAAGATTGGGGGGGCGAAACCCATAACTATGGCTACACCTTC. Protein sequence: CASSQDWGGETHNYGYTF.

This clonotype was picked up many times. The rearrangement uses TRBV30 and TRBJ1-6; D not certain. CDR1 GTSNPN and CDR2 SVGIG come from the germline V gene (reference sequence). With 3 bases removed from V and 2 bases from J, the gap between germline ends came to 2 bases. The CDR3 spans 12 residues. CDR3 region: CAWRAYNSPLHF. In nucleotides, the CDR3 is TGTGCCTGGAGAGCCTATAATTCACCCCTCCACTTT.

This clonotype was found many times. The chain joins TRBV19 to TRBJ2-2; 7 bases agree with TRBD1. Germline CDR1 and CDR2: LNHDA and SQIVND (reference sequence). The CDR3 length is 16 residues. The ends lost 5 bases at V and 2 bases at J; junction bases unmatched: 8. CDR3 nucleotides: TGTGCCAGTAGTCCACGGACAGGAATAAACACCGGGGAGCTGTTTTTT. Protein: CASSPRTGINTGELFF.

The table lists this clonotype with many counts. The rearrangement links TRBV3-1 to TRBJ2-2; 12 bases fit TRBD2. Germline CDR1 and CDR2: LGHDT and YNNKEL (reference sequence). This CDR3 spans 15 amino acids. Trimming cost V 1 base and J 6 bases; bases outside gene matches: 0. The CDR3 coding sequence is TGTGCCAGCAGCCAAGGACTAGCGGGAGCCGGGGAGCTGTTTTTT. Translated: CASSQGLAGAGELFF.

Regarding this clonotype: An end of the junction differs from the germline gene, which may be a read error. The chain recombines TRBV29-1 with TRBJ1-2, with D possibly being TRBD1 (5 bases). The germline V gene encodes CDR1 SQVTM and CDR2 ANQGSEA. This CDR3 has 12 amino acids. The CDR3 here is CSVVGRVGGCTF. CDR3 coding DNA: TGCAGCGTGGTGGGCAGGGTGGGTGGCTGCACCTTC.

The sample holds many counts of this clonotype. This rearrangement joins TRBV6-1 to TRBJ2-7; 7 nucleotides agree with TRBD1. The CDR3 contains 13 residues. J gave up 6 bases and V 2 bases, and 4 bases lay outside the gene matches. Germline V gene sequence: CDR1 MNHNS, CDR2 SASEGT. The CDR3 nucleotides are TGTGCCAGCAGTGAACGACAGGGTTCCGAGCAGTACTTC. Translation gives CASSERQGSEQYF.